This TCR beta chain emerged from a study of cytomegalovirus exposure and HLA in healthy donors. Notes on the study in general: Within the 120 or so validation repertoires, first-cohort TCR clusters tended to co-occur, according to a later analysis. Cytomegalovirus-associated TCR beta chains were listed, numbering 164.

The method was immunoSEQ multiplex PCR; TCRdb's version includes in-frame clones alone and lacks a portion of them. The data contain about 130,000 clones, 89% of them singletons. As to this clone: As yet, its antigen is unknown.

The length of the CDR3 is 11 residues. Germline lookup yields CDR1 SGHDT and CDR2 YYEEEE. Trimming shortened V by 3 bases and J by 7 bases, and 8 bases separated the two germline ends. The clonotype comes from a young woman in good health and CMV-seropositive. The chain combines TRBV5-6 with TRBJ2-7; the D is unclear. Sequencing used PBMCs. The CDR3 DNA reads TGTGCCAGCAGCTCATCCCTAGAGCAGTACTTC. It specifies CASSSSLEQYF.